These 10 T cell receptor beta chains were sequenced from one sample in a study of T cells in Graves' hyperthyroidism and ophthalmopathy (dated by TCRdb to the late 2010s). Library prep was done by multiplex PCR. Sequencing relied on an Illumina HiSeq 2000. The TCR beta CDR3 regions were amplified from the RNA transcripts. A first-round RT-PCR of the TCR CDR3 used the HTBI primer set with the Qiagen OneStep RT-PCR kit. TCRdb itself trimmed the public reads at Q25 with fastp, ran MiXCR and retained productive beta chains. One record per CDR3 amino acid sequence lists the most common genes and DNA. A total of about 280,000 distinct CDR3 sequences appear in this sample, less than 30% of them only once. About a quarter of the sample is in the top ten clones. Sequencing was done on a sample of blood. These TCRs come from a man aged 35-49 years with Graves' hyperthyroidism that later progressed to Graves' ophthalmopathy.

Many counts were recorded for this clonotype. The junction differs from germline at one of its ends, possibly a read error. This chain connects TRBV29-1 to TRBJ2-5; 8 nucleotides agree with TRBD2. The CDR3 is made up of 12 amino acids. The germline CDR1 and CDR2 sequences are SQVTM and ANQGSEA. In DNA form, the CDR3 reads TGCAGCGTGGTGGGACTAGAAGAGACCCAGTGCTTC. Translating it yields CSVVGLEETQCF. The full variable domain, its missing parts supplied by reference TRBV29-1 and TRBJ2-5, is SAVISQKPSRDICQRGTSLTIQCQVDSQVTMMFWYRQQPGQSLTLIATANQGSEATYESGFVIDKFPISRPNLTFSTLTVSNMSPEDSSIYLCSVVGLEETQCFGPGTRLLVL.

In its sample, this clonotype was seen many times. The chain carries TRBV27 and TRBJ1-2; D perhaps matches TRBD1 (5 bases). There are 15 residues in the CDR3. V was cut by 6 bases and J by 2 bases, with 16 bases left in between. Germline V lookup: CDR1 MNHEY, CDR2 SMNVEV (reference sequence). CDR3 DNA sequence: TGTGCCAGCAGCTTAACCTACGACAGCAACTATGGCTACACCTTC. Translation gives CASSLTYDSNYGYTF.

This clonotype was seen ten or more times. The chain has TRBV6-5 and TRBJ1-1; D ambiguous. The CDR3 consists of 17 residues. Trimming removed 0 bases from V and 7 bases from J, with 21 bases in between. The V gene's germline CDR1 is MNHEY and CDR2 SVGAGI. This chain's CDR3 is CASSYSTFGLGGFEAFF. CDR3 nucleotides: TGTGCCAGCAGTTACTCGACGTTTGGTTTAGGTGGGTTTGAAGCTTTCTTT.

The chain couples TRBV20-1 to TRBJ2-5; 8 bases align to TRBD1. Germline assignment: CDR1 DFQATT and CDR2 SNEGSKA (reference sequence). CDR3 length equals 16 residues. The V segment lost 0 bases and the J segment 3 bases; nucleotides outside the gene matches: 9. CDR3 in amino acids: CSARDVGRGLKETQYF. CDR3 nucleotides: TGCAGTGCTAGAGATGTCGGCAGGGGGCTCAAAGAGACCCAGTACTTC.

This clonotype was recorded many times. This chain links TRBV20-1 with TRBJ2-5; 7 bases line up with TRBD1. The CDR3 runs 16 residues. V trimming: 2 bases; J trimming: 4 bases; junction bases outside the gene matches: 13. Germline CDR1 is DFQATT and CDR2 is SNEGSKA (reference sequence). CDR3 nucleotides: TGCAGTGCTAGACGGCTAGGGGGCGCCAGGGGAGAGACCCAGTACTTC. Translated, it gives CSARRLGGARGETQYF.

This clonotype showed up just a few times. The chain recombines TRBV20-1 with TRBJ2-5; D might be TRBD2 (5 bases). The length of the CDR3 is 12 residues. V was shortened by 3 bases and J by 0 bases, with 5 bases between the two germline ends. Germline values: CDR1 DFQATT, CDR2 SNEGSKA (reference sequence). Written as DNA, the CDR3 is TGCAGTGCTAGGAGGGACCAAGAGACCCAGTACTTC. It yields the protein CSARRDQETQYF.

As to this clonotype: Since a much larger clone is just one base distant, this may be a read error. The J gene is TRBJ2-4, the V gene TRBV20-1; possible D gene TRBD2, 5 bases. The CDR3 contains 11 residues. In germline, CDR1 is DFQATT, CDR2 SNEGSKA (reference sequence). The CDR3 region is CSGRGNSNQYF. CDR3 DNA sequence: TGCAGTGGTAGAGGGAACAGTAATCAGTACTTC.

The chain is built from TRBV20-1 and TRBJ1-2, with 7 bases lining up with TRBD1. The ends lost 6 bases at V and 3 bases at J; junction bases unmatched: 7. The V gene's germline CDR1 is DFQATT and CDR2 SNEGSKA (reference sequence). The CDR3 is 13 amino acids. CDR3 sequence reads: CSARDREDYGYTF. The DNA for the CDR3 is TGCAGTGCCCGAGACAGGGAAGACTATGGCTACACCTTC.

The CDR3 coding sequence is TGTGCCAGCACCGGACAGCTTCAAGCTAACTATGGCTACACCTTC. Its protein is CASTGQLQANYGYTF. The rearrangement joins TRBV28 to TRBJ1-2; the D gene is possibly TRBD1 (6 bases). V lost 7 bases and J 0 bases, leaving 15 bases between the germline ends. Germline V CDR1 and CDR2: MDHEN, SYDVKM. This CDR3 has 15 amino acids.

The rearrangement links TRBV12-3 or TRBV12-4 to TRBJ1-5; 7 bases are a match to TRBD1. The CDR3 runs 16 residues. V was pared by 4 bases and J by 0 bases, with 6 bases of the junction left unmatched. CDR3: CASSYSTGSSNQPQHF. The CDR3 region has the DNA TGTGCCAGCAGTTACTCGACAGGGTCTAGCAATCAGCCCCAGCATTTT.